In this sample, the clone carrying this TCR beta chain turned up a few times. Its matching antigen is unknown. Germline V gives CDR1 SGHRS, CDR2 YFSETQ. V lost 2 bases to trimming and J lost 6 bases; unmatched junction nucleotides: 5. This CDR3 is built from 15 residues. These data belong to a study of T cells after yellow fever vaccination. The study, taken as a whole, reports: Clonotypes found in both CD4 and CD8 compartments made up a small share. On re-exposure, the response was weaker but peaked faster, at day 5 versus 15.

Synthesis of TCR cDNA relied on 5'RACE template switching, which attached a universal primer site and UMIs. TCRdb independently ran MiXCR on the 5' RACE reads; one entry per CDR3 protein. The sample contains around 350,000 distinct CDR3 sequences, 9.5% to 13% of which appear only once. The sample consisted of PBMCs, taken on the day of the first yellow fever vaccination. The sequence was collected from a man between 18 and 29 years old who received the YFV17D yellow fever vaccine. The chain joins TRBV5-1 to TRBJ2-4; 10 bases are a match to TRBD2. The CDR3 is CASSLGLAALNIQYF. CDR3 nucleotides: TGCGCCAGCAGCTTAGGACTAGCGGCCCTAAACATTCAGTACTTC.